The T cell receptor (beta chain) under discussion was sequenced for a study of cytomegalovirus exposure and HLA in healthy donors. The donors (healthy individuals) were bone marrow donors. With 60 Vbeta and 13 Jbeta primers, the PCR was carried out. The assay was immunoSEQ multiplex PCR, and TCRdb's table has in-frame clones only and misses some. The sample has 77,000 or so clones; about 79% are singletons. Germline V gene lookup returns CDR1 SGHRS and CDR2 YFSETQ. The CDR3 spans 14 residues. V shed 2 bases and J 6 bases; nucleotides not matched to a gene: 5. The receptor comes from a man between 65 and 85 years old in good health and CMV-seropositive. The chain employs TRBV5-1 and TRBJ1-2; TRBD1 matches at 9 bases. Material for sequencing was PBMCs. The chain's CDR3 is CASSLWTGENGYTF. The CDR3 bases are TGCGCCAGCAGCTTATGGACAGGGGAGAATGGCTACACCTTC.